The 27 T cell receptor beta chains listed next were all sequenced from one sample in a study of CD8 T cells in ankylosing spondylitis (dated by TCRdb to 2016 to 2017). The library was produced with 5' RACE. Instrument on record: Illumina HiSeq 2500. Starting from the raw public reads, TCRdb applied fastp trimming at Q25, assembled clones with MiXCR and retained in-frame beta chains. Every distinct CDR3 protein forms one entry, paired with its most common genes and DNA. The table for this sample lists under 300,000 distinct CDR3 sequences; 10% to 13% of them were counted only once. The biggest ten clones account for roughly 2.5% of the sample. Sequencing input: blood, either unsorted or a sorted T cell fraction (not recorded which). All receptors come from a male donor with ankylosing spondylitis or in good health (not recorded which).

This clonotype was picked up many times. CDR3 coding DNA: TGTGCCAGCAGTTTGGGGACAGGGTTTCGTGAGCAGTACTTC. Amino acids: CASSLGTGFREQYF. This chain uses TRBV27 with TRBJ2-7; 9 bases fit TRBD1. The CDR3 runs to 14 residues. The V gene end was trimmed by 3 bases and the J gene end by 7 bases; junction bases not matched to a gene: 7. The germline V gene has CDR1 MNHEY and CDR2 SMNVEV (reference sequence).

At least ten counts were recorded for this clonotype. V usage is TRBV20-1 and J usage is TRBJ2-5; D may be TRBD1 (5 bases). The germline gives CDR1 DFQATT, CDR2 SNEGSKA (reference sequence). V was shortened by 1 base and J by 5 bases, with 14 bases between the two germline ends. The CDR3 has 14 amino acids. The CDR3 is CSARAGFTLETQYF. The DNA for the CDR3 is TGCAGTGCTAGAGCAGGGTTTACTTTGGAGACCCAGTACTTC.

This clonotype has ten or more counts. The chain links TRBV12-3 or TRBV12-4 to TRBJ2-2; TRBD2 aligns across 14 bases. J gave up 2 bases and V 5 bases, and 10 bases lay outside the gene matches. The length of the CDR3 is 19 residues. Here the CDR3 reads CASSLGGLAGGLNTGELFF. The CDR3 bases are TGTGCCAGCAGTCTAGGAGGACTAGCGGGGGGCCTTAACACCGGGGAGCTGTTTTTT.

The gene calls are TRBV21-1 and TRBJ1-2; the listed D gene, TRBD1, was not tested against the DNA. TRBV21-1 is a known pseudogene. This CDR3 comprises 15 residues. The CDR3 nucleotides are TGTGCCAGCAGCACCCCGGGACGGACTAACTATGGCTACACCTTC. This translates into CASSTPGRTNYGYTF.

This clonotype showed up many times. The chain joins TRBV15 to TRBJ2-3; 7 nucleotides agree with TRBD2. V dropped 5 bases and J dropped 1; count of bases not matched to a gene: 0. Germline V gene data show CDR1 as LNHNV and CDR2 as YYDKDF (reference sequence). This CDR3 spans 13 amino acids. The CDR3 reads CATSGGGTDTQYF. The CDR3 nucleotides read TGTGCCACCAGCGGGGGGGGCACAGATACGCAGTATTTT.

The genes are TRBV12-3 or TRBV12-4 and TRBJ1-1, with D possibly TRBD1 on 6 matching bases. With 7 bases removed from V and 4 bases from J, the gap between germline ends came to 19 bases. The CDR3 consists of 15 residues. In DNA form, the CDR3 reads TGTGCCAGCATTTACAGTACAGGGTTTAGCACTGAAGCTTTCTTT. Its protein is CASIYSTGFSTEAFF.

This clonotype was counted at least ten times. The chain has TRBV10-3 and TRBJ2-1; TRBD1 aligns across 7 bases. Germline V gene lookup returns CDR1 ENHRY and CDR2 SYGVKD. This CDR3 has 13 residues. Trimming took 5 bases from V and 5 from J; bases not matched to a gene: 3. CDR3: CAISYRGDNEQFF. The CDR3 coding sequence is TGTGCCATCAGTTACAGGGGCGACAATGAGCAGTTCTTC.

This clonotype was observed a handful of times. The chain links TRBV11-2 to TRBJ2-1, with 8 bases fitting TRBD2. The CDR3 totals 14 residues. V lost 0 bases and J lost 8; bases outside the gene matches: 3. The germline CDR1 and CDR2 sequences are SGHAT and FQNNGV. DNA for the CDR3: TGTGCCAGCAGCTTAGAGGCGGGGGGCTATGAGCAGTTCTTC. Translation: CASSLEAGGYEQFF.

This clonotype was seen repeatedly, ten times or more. V and J are TRBV12-3 or TRBV12-4 and TRBJ2-1; TRBD2 matches at 9 bases. Trimming removed 6 bases from V and 4 bases from J; junction bases left unmatched: 10. The CDR3 has 16 amino acids. The CDR3 loop reads CASSSPLAGPYNEQFF. CDR3 DNA: TGTGCCAGCAGCTCCCCCCTAGCGGGACCTTACAATGAGCAGTTCTTC.

This clonotype was picked up many times. The gene calls are TRBV24-1 and TRBJ2-1, with 8 positions matching TRBD1. CDR1 KGHDR and CDR2 SFDVKD come from the germline V gene. This CDR3 is 13 amino acids long. After removal of 4 bases from V and 15 bases from J, the junction contained 10 bases not matched to a gene. This chain's CDR3 is CATSEPNRGALFF. In DNA form, the CDR3 reads TGTGCCACCAGTGAACCCAACAGGGGGGCTCTGTTCTTC.

The chain couples TRBV11-2 to TRBJ2-7; a weak D match, TRBD1 (5 bases). The ends were cut back, 4 bases at V and 5 bases at J, with 27 bases in the middle. The CDR3 runs 18 residues. CDR1 and CDR2 from the germline V gene are SGHAT and FQNNGV. The CDR3 here is CASSSGWGRSISIHEQYF. CDR3 sequence (DNA): TGTGCCAGCAGCTCTGGCTGGGGCAGGTCGATATCAATCCACGAGCAGTACTTC.

This clonotype showed up just a few times. The V call is TRBV6-1, the J call TRBJ2-2, with D possibly TRBD2 on 6 matching bases. CDR3 size: 14 residues. V lost 6 bases and J lost 1, with 9 bases in between. Germline values: CDR1 MNHNS, CDR2 SASEGT. CDR3: CASRLAENTGELFF. CDR3 bases: TGTGCCAGCAGACTAGCAGAGAACACCGGGGAGCTGTTTTTT.

In this sample, this clonotype turned up a few times. The CDR3 bases are TGTGCCACCAGCCCCCCCGGAGGGAGCAATGAGCAGTTCTTC. Translating gives CATSPPGGSNEQFF. The rearrangement links TRBV24-1 to TRBJ2-1, with D perhaps matching TRBD2 (6 bases). This CDR3 has 14 residues. Germline V CDR1 and CDR2: KGHDR, SFDVKD. V was cut by 7 bases and J by 6 bases, with 15 bases left in between.

Here the CDR3 DNA reads TGCGCCAGCAGCCCGCCGGGACTGCCAGATACGCAGTATTTT. Translation: CASSPPGLPDTQYF. The chain is built from TRBV5-1 and TRBJ2-3, with D tentatively TRBD2 (6 bases). With 4 bases removed from V and 4 bases from J, the gap between germline ends came to 13 bases. CDR1 SGHRS and CDR2 YFSETQ come from the germline V gene. The CDR3 sequence is 14 residues long.

The table lists this clonotype with many counts. The V call is TRBV12-3 or TRBV12-4, the J call TRBJ1-5; TRBD1 is a possible D gene (5 bases). This CDR3 is 14 amino acids long. V was pared by 3 bases and J by 6 bases, with 12 bases between. The CDR3 spells CASSLGGRGQPQHF. The CDR3 DNA reads TGTGCCAGCAGTTTGGGGGGGAGAGGTCAGCCCCAGCATTTT.

This clonotype appeared many times. The rearrangement links TRBV3-1 to TRBJ2-7; D might be TRBD2 (6 bases). The CDR3 is made up of 17 amino acids. V was shortened by 4 bases and J by 9 bases, with 28 bases between the two germline ends. Germline CDR1 LGHDT, CDR2 YNNKEL (reference sequence). CDR3 bases: TGTGCCAGCAGCCGGGACTTTGAGGTCAACCCACTACGAGGGCAGTACTTC. Translating gives CASSRDFEVNPLRGQYF.

Comment on this clonotype: An end of the junction does not agree with germline; a read error may underlie this. CDR3: CTSRKIAGTDTQYF. CDR3 bases: TGTACCAGCAGGAAGATAGCTGGGACAGATACGCAGTATTTT. V and J are TRBV6-1 and TRBJ2-3; D remains unclear. Germline CDR1 is MNHNS and CDR2 is SASEGT. This CDR3 is 14 amino acids long.

This clonotype was seen at least ten times. The V and J genes are TRBV5-1 and TRBJ1-4; 8 nucleotides match TRBD1. This CDR3 is 13 amino acids long. J lost 4 bases, V lost 7 bases, and 3 bases had no gene match. From germline, CDR1 is SGHRS and CDR2 YFSETQ. CDR3 sequence reads: CASRDRFNEKLFF. The CDR3 region has the DNA TGCGCCAGCCGGGACAGGTTTAATGAAAAACTGTTTTTT.

This clonotype was picked up a small number of times. The chain employs TRBV29-1 and TRBJ1-1, with a tentative D call TRBD1 (5 bases). CDR1 and CDR2 from the germline V gene are SQVTM and ANQGSEA. The CDR3 extends over 13 amino acids. V dropped 6 bases and J dropped 4 bases, with 15 bases sitting between them. The CDR3 DNA is TGCAGCGTAGAGGAGAAGAGGGGCACTGAAGCTTTCTTT. This encodes CSVEEKRGTEAFF.

This clonotype was detected many times. The chain joins TRBV5-1 to TRBJ2-5; D not resolved. The CDR3 loop spans 12 amino acids. Trimming took off 3 bases at V and 0 bases at J, with 3 bases between the two ends. CDR1 SGHRS and CDR2 YFSETQ come from the germline V gene. CDR3 DNA sequence: TGCGCCAGCAGCTATGACCAAGAGACCCAGTACTTC. The encoded protein is CASSYDQETQYF.

The V call is TRBV18, the J call TRBJ2-7, with TRBD1 identical over 7 bases. J lost 4 bases, V lost 4 bases, and 7 bases had no gene match. The CDR3 is made up of 14 amino acids. Germline-derived CDR1 and CDR2 are KGHSH and LQKENI. CDR3 nucleotides: TGTGCCAGCTCACTTGACAGGGCACTTTACGAGCAGTACTTC. Translation gives CASSLDRALYEQYF.

The table lists this clonotype with many counts. This chain uses TRBV12-3 or TRBV12-4 with TRBJ1-2; 9 positions match TRBD1. This CDR3 is built from 13 residues. The ends lost 5 bases at V and 2 bases at J; junction bases unmatched: 0. The CDR3 nucleotides read TGTGCCAGCAGTACAGGGGGCAACTATGGCTACACCTTC. Translation gives CASSTGGNYGYTF.

At least ten counts were recorded for this clonotype. The chain recombines TRBV3-1 with TRBJ2-7; TRBD1 matches 9 bases. Trimming removed 4 bases from V and 4 bases from J; junction bases left unmatched: 11. The germline V gene encodes CDR1 LGHDT and CDR2 YNNKEL (reference sequence). CDR3 length: 16 residues. The CDR3 sequence is CASSRGTGGSHYEQYF. CDR3 nucleotide sequence: TGTGCCAGCAGCCGCGGAACAGGGGGCTCCCATTACGAGCAGTACTTC.

This clonotype was seen many times. V is TRBV11-2 and J is TRBJ2-3; TRBD2 agrees at 11 bases. CDR1 is SGHAT, CDR2 FQNNGV, per germline. CDR3 size: 15 residues. The J segment lost 10 bases and the V segment lost 2 bases, leaving 8 bases of the junction unmatched. DNA of the CDR3: TGTGCCAGCAGCTTACCACCGGGACTAGCGGTGGCGCAGTATTTT. This encodes CASSLPPGLAVAQYF.

The V gene is TRBV12-3 or TRBV12-4, the J gene TRBJ2-2, with a tentative D call TRBD2 (6 bases). This CDR3 comprises 16 residues. Trimming left V 9 bases short and J 0 bases short, with 17 bases between. CDR3 loop: CASLPRGVPNTGELFF. DNA of the CDR3: TGTGCCAGTTTGCCCCGCGGGGTGCCGAACACCGGGGAGCTGTTTTTT.

This clonotype has a count of ten or more. V and J are TRBV5-1 and TRBJ1-2, with 8 bases lining up with TRBD1. Trimming took 5 bases from V and 0 from J; bases not matched to a gene: 3. The germline V gene has CDR1 SGHRS and CDR2 YFSETQ. CDR3 length: 14 amino acids. CDR3 protein: CASRGTGANYGYTF. CDR3 nucleotides: TGCGCCAGCAGGGGGACAGGCGCTAACTATGGCTACACCTTC.

This clonotype has ten or more counts. This chain uses TRBV4-1 with TRBJ2-2; D possibly corresponds to TRBD2 (5 bases). CDR1 and CDR2 from the germline V gene are MGHRA and YSYEKL. This CDR3 has 15 amino acids. The V end lost 4 bases, the J end lost 1 base, and 10 bases lay between the germline ends. In DNA form, the CDR3 reads TGCGCCAGCAGCCTGTCGGCGGGGAACACCGGGGAGCTGTTTTTT. Residues: CASSLSAGNTGELFF.